Presented here are 32 T cell receptor beta chains from one specimen sequenced in a study of naive CD8 T cells in extremely preterm neonates. Whole-study findings and limits: Preterm infants showed shorter CDR3s, fewer N additions and less trimming than older groups.

No antigen has been assigned to these receptors. Preterm samples came from extremely preterm deliveries at 23-27 weeks. Sequencing used immunoSEQ multiplex PCR; TCRdb keeps in-frame clones, though not all of them. Of about 5,000 clones in the sample, about 95% were seen once. Sequences were obtained from naive CD8+ T cells from cord blood. All receptors derive from a boy who was born preterm.

CDR3 protein: CASSKLAGDNEQFF. The CDR3 DNA sequence: TGTGCCAGCAGCAAACTAGCGGGAGACAATGAGCAGTTCTTC. The rearrangement joins TRBV21-1 to TRBJ2-1; TRBD2 is taken as the D call from the table, unchecked against the DNA. TRBV21-1 is annotated as a pseudogene. This CDR3 is built from 14 residues.

The V gene is TRBV5-1, the J gene TRBJ2-1, with 10 bases lining up with TRBD2. The trim removed 4 bases at V and 4 bases at J, leaving 5 bases unmatched. The germline gives CDR1 SGHRS, CDR2 YFSETQ. The CDR3 covers 15 residues. The CDR3 region is CASSAAGLAYNEQFF. Written as DNA, the CDR3 is TGCGCCAGCAGCGCAGCGGGACTAGCGTACAATGAGCAGTTCTTC.

The rearrangement joins TRBV27 to TRBJ1-6; D is perhaps TRBD1 (5 bases). The CDR3 is 14 residues long. Germline V lookup: CDR1 MNHEY, CDR2 SMNVEV (reference sequence). Deletions cut 6 bases from V and 5 bases from J, with 11 bases between. CDR3 amino acids: CASRQGTHNSPLHF. The CDR3 DNA reads TGTGCCAGCAGGCAGGGAACCCATAATTCACCCCTCCACTTT.

The chain combines TRBV29-1 with TRBJ1-2, with D maybe TRBD1 (5 bases). V was trimmed by 2 bases and J by 3 bases, leaving 7 bases between them. The CDR3 consists of 12 residues. CDR1 and CDR2 (germline): SQVTM, ANQGSEA. The CDR3 sequence: CSVETGYYGYTF. The CDR3 DNA reads TGCAGCGTTGAAACAGGTTACTATGGCTACACCTTC.

The V call is TRBV27, the J call TRBJ2-2, with D possibly TRBD2 on 6 matching bases. The V gene lost 2 bases and the J gene lost 0 bases, with 10 bases spanning the gap. Germline V gene data show CDR1 as MNHEY and CDR2 as SMNVEV (reference sequence). CDR3 length equals 16 residues. The CDR3 sequence: CASSLLGGTNTGELFF. DNA for the CDR3: TGTGCCAGCAGTTTACTAGGCGGGACGAACACCGGGGAGCTGTTTTTT.

The gene calls are TRBV29-1 and TRBJ1-2; D ambiguous. Deletions cut 6 bases from V and 4 bases from J, with 9 bases between. The CDR3 is 11 amino acids. The germline CDR1 and CDR2 sequences are SQVTM and ANQGSEA. The CDR3 spells CSVRDRYGYTF. CDR3 nucleotides: TGCAGCGTGAGGGATCGCTATGGCTACACCTTC.

The V call is TRBV5-4, the J call TRBJ2-7; no clear D. This CDR3 is 12 amino acids long. Trimming pared 0 bases from V and 3 bases from J, leaving 4 bases between. The V gene's germline CDR1 is SGHNT and CDR2 YYREEE (reference sequence). The CDR3: CASSLGGYEQYF. CDR3 in DNA: TGTGCCAGCAGCTTGGGGGGCTACGAGCAGTACTTC.

The chain carries TRBV27 and TRBJ1-6; TRBD1 matches at 10 bases. The CDR3 loop spans 16 amino acids. Trimming cost V 5 bases and J 1 base; bases outside gene matches: 2. CDR1 is MNHEY, CDR2 SMNVEV, per germline (reference sequence). The CDR3 sequence is CASSRQGASYNSPLHF. CDR3 coding DNA: TGTGCCAGCAGTCGACAGGGGGCGTCCTATAATTCACCCCTCCACTTT.

J is TRBJ1-2 and V is TRBV29-1, with D tentatively TRBD1 (5 bases). In germline, CDR1 is SQVTM, CDR2 ANQGSEA. V lost 8 bases and J 1 base, leaving 8 bases between the germline ends. This CDR3 has 11 residues. The CDR3, as DNA: TGCAGCTCCGACAGTAACTATGGCTACACCTTC. It specifies CSSDSNYGYTF.

This clone has just one count. V and J are TRBV11-2 and TRBJ2-7; 7 positions agree with TRBD1. V shed 1 base and J 4 bases; nucleotides not matched to a gene: 10. The germline gives CDR1 SGHAT, CDR2 FQNNGV. CDR3 length: 16 amino acids. The DNA for the CDR3 is TGTGCCAGCAGCTTAGGCAGGGGGAGACGCGGGTACGAGCAGTACTTC. It translates to CASSLGRGRRGYEQYF.

The V and J genes are TRBV14 and TRBJ2-7; D remains unclear. Trimming shortened V by 1 base and J by 4 bases, and 5 bases separated the two germline ends. The CDR3 runs 12 residues. The germline V gene encodes CDR1 SGHDN and CDR2 FVKESK. CDR3 sequence (DNA): TGTGCCAGCAGCCAAGGACAATACGAGCAGTACTTC. Encoded protein: CASSQGQYEQYF.

This chain connects TRBV2 to TRBJ2-3, with 9 positions matching TRBD2. V shed 7 bases and J 0 bases; nucleotides not matched to a gene: 5. CDR3 length: 15 residues. The germline CDR1 and CDR2 sequences are SNHLY and FYNNEI. CDR3 in DNA: TGTGCCAGCACAAGACTAGCGGTTAGCACAGATACGCAGTATTTT. It encodes CASTRLAVSTDTQYF.

This chain links TRBV28 with TRBJ2-1; D remains unclear. Germline CDR1 MDHEN, CDR2 SYDVKM. Between the trimmed V and J ends, which lost 2 bases and 1 base, there was a span of 9 bases. The CDR3 has 15 amino acids. This chain's CDR3 is CASSLTGRSYNEQFF. As DNA, the CDR3 is TGTGCCAGCAGTTTAACGGGCAGATCCTACAATGAGCAGTTCTTC.

V and J are TRBV6-1 and TRBJ2-7; D gene unclear. CDR1 is MNHNS and CDR2 is SASEGT in the germline V gene. Trimming shortened V by 6 bases and J by 3 bases, and 3 bases separated the two germline ends. The CDR3 consists of 10 residues. The CDR3 reads CASRSYEQYF. The CDR3 nucleotides are TGTGCCAGCAGGAGCTACGAGCAGTACTTC.

The J gene is TRBJ1-5, the V gene TRBV27; 11 nucleotides line up with TRBD1. The CDR3 length is 15 residues. Germline V lookup: CDR1 MNHEY, CDR2 SMNVEV (reference sequence). The ends lost 3 bases at V and 5 bases at J; junction bases unmatched: 3. CDR3 in amino acids: CASSFGTGGDQPQHF. For the CDR3, the DNA is TGTGCCAGCAGTTTTGGGACAGGGGGGGATCAGCCCCAGCATTTT.

This chain connects TRBV27 to TRBJ2-3, with D unclear. This CDR3 is built from 11 residues. Germline assignment: CDR1 MNHEY and CDR2 SMNVEV (reference sequence). V was pared by 2 bases and J by 3 bases, with 0 bases between. The CDR3 sequence is CASSLTDTQYF. As DNA, the CDR3 is TGTGCCAGCAGTTTAACAGATACGCAGTATTTT.

The CDR3 loop reads CASSLAGTDTQYF. DNA for the CDR3: TGTGCCAGCAGTTTAGCGGGCACAGATACGCAGTATTTT. The J gene is TRBJ2-3, the V gene TRBV27, with D hard to call. The CDR3 runs to 13 residues. Germline loops: CDR1 MNHEY, CDR2 SMNVEV (reference sequence). V lost 2 bases and J lost 1, with 4 bases in between.

The chain couples TRBV4-3 to TRBJ2-7, with TRBD2 identical over 13 bases. Germline V gene data show CDR1 as LGHNA and CDR2 as YSLEER. J gave up 0 bases and V 0 bases, and 5 bases lay outside the gene matches. This CDR3 has 18 amino acids. DNA for the CDR3: TGCGCCAGCAGCCAAGAACAGGGACTAGCGGGACCCTCCTACGAGCAGTACTTC. Translated: CASSQEQGLAGPSYEQYF.

The chain is built from TRBV4-3 and TRBJ2-7; no reliable D call. V was clipped by 0 bases and J by 4 bases, with 4 bases between them. CDR1 and CDR2 from the germline V gene are LGHNA and YSLEER. The CDR3 extends over 12 amino acids. This chain's CDR3 is CASSQDGYEQYF. The CDR3, as DNA: TGCGCCAGCAGCCAAGATGGGTACGAGCAGTACTTC.

This clone has just a few counts. The chain links TRBV4-1 to TRBJ2-7, with 7 bases lining up with TRBD1. The CDR3 has 14 amino acids. With 6 bases clipped from V and 2 bases from J, the junction kept 7 bases outside the gene matches. Germline V lookup: CDR1 MGHRA, CDR2 YSYEKL. CDR3 DNA sequence: TGCGCCAGCAGTCTCCAGGGGGTCACCTACGAGCAGTACTTC. Translation: CASSLQGVTYEQYF.

This chain connects TRBV9 to TRBJ2-1, with no clear D. Deletions cut 2 bases from V and 0 bases from J, with 15 bases between. CDR3 length equals 17 residues. Germline V gives CDR1 SGDLS, CDR2 YYNGEE. CDR3 nucleotides: TGTGCCAGCAGCGTCGGCCCGCCGGAAAGCTCCTACAATGAGCAGTTCTTC. It translates to CASSVGPPESSYNEQFF. Full variable domain (missing parts from reference TRBV9 and TRBJ2-1): DSGVTQTPKHLITATGQRVTLRCSPRSGDLSVYWYQQSLDQGLQFLIQYYNGEERAKGNILERFSAQQFPDLHSELNLSSLELGDSALYFCASSVGPPESSYNEQFFGPGTRLTVL.

This chain joins TRBV27 and TRBJ1-1; 12 bases are a match to TRBD1. The CDR3 length is 16 residues. The germline CDR1 and CDR2 sequences are MNHEY and SMNVEV (reference sequence). V was pared by 3 bases and J by 2 bases, with 4 bases of the junction left unmatched. In DNA, the CDR3 is TGTGCCAGCAGTTTGGGACAGGGGGCGCTTAACACTGAAGCTTTCTTT. Translating it yields CASSLGQGALNTEAFF.

CDR3 bases: TGTGCCAGCAGTGAACAGTTTAATTCACCCCTCCACTTT. It translates to CASSEQFNSPLHF. The chain employs TRBV25-1 and TRBJ1-6, with D unclear. Germline values: CDR1 MGHDK, CDR2 SYGVNS. The CDR3 sequence is 13 residues long. Deletions cut 2 bases from V and 6 bases from J, with 5 bases between.

This clone has only one observation. The rearrangement links TRBV5-1 to TRBJ2-4; D is ambiguous. The CDR3 sequence is 14 residues long. Germline values: CDR1 SGHRS, CDR2 YFSETQ. Trimming took 0 bases from V and 0 from J, leaving 4 bases between them. The CDR3 sequence: CASSLDIAKNIQYF. Written as DNA, the CDR3 is TGCGCCAGCAGCTTGGACATAGCCAAAAACATTCAGTACTTC. Complete variable domain (other parts from reference TRBV5-1 and TRBJ2-4): KAGVTQTPRYLIKTRGQQVTLSCSPISGHRSVSWYQQTPGQGLQFLFEYFSETQRNKGNFPGRFSGRQFSNSRSEMNVSTLELGDSALYLCASSLDIAKNIQYFGAGTRLSVL.

Worth noting for this clone: Other DNA sequences from this sample encode an identical CDR3 as well. The chain carries TRBV7-2 and TRBJ2-3; the match to TRBD2 covers 10 bases. The CDR3 is made up of 15 amino acids. J lost 0 bases, V lost 3 bases, and 0 bases had no gene match. Germline loops: CDR1 SGHTA, CDR2 FQGNSA. The CDR3 region has the DNA TGTGCCAGCAGCTTGACTAGCGGGAGCACAGATACGCAGTATTTT. It specifies CASSLTSGSTDTQYF.

Note on this clone: A junction end diverges from the germline sequence, so it may reflect a read error. This chain uses TRBV27 with TRBJ2-3, with 7 bases fitting TRBD1. Germline CDR1 MNHEY, CDR2 SMNVEV (reference sequence). The CDR3 sequence is 17 residues long. The CDR3 here is CACSTSWDRYFTDTQYF. The CDR3 bases are TGTGCCTGCAGCACATCATGGGACAGATATTTCACAGATACGCAGTATTTT.

This sequence joins TRBV27 and TRBJ2-1; D unclear. With 3 bases removed from V and 0 bases from J, the gap between germline ends came to 3 bases. In germline, CDR1 is MNHEY, CDR2 SMNVEV (reference sequence). There are 13 residues in the CDR3. CDR3 nucleotide sequence: TGTGCCAGCAGTTTCGGCTCCTACAATGAGCAGTTCTTC. It yields the protein CASSFGSYNEQFF.

This clone came up once. The rearrangement joins TRBV10-3 to TRBJ2-1; unclear D gene. The germline CDR1 and CDR2 sequences are ENHRY and SYGVKD. This CDR3 contains 11 residues. Deletions cut 2 bases from V and 6 bases from J, with 2 bases between. DNA of the CDR3: TGTGCCATCAGTGAGGGCAATGAGCAGTTCTTC. Translating gives CAISEGNEQFF.

This chain links TRBV4-1 with TRBJ2-7; TRBD2 aligns across 7 bases. The CDR3 is 14 residues long. Trimming at V came to 4 bases and at J to 2 bases, leaving 5 bases not matched to a gene. CDR1 and CDR2 (germline): MGHRA, YSYEKL. CDR3 in amino acids: CASSPAGYAYEQYF. The CDR3, as DNA: TGCGCCAGCAGCCCAGCGGGATACGCCTACGAGCAGTACTTC.

The V call is TRBV27, the J call TRBJ2-7, with D perhaps TRBD1 (5 bases). With 0 bases removed from V and 0 bases from J, the gap between germline ends came to 9 bases. The CDR3 has 15 residues. From germline, CDR1 is MNHEY and CDR2 SMNVEV (reference sequence). The CDR3 here is CASSLSGVSSYEQYF. In nucleotides, the CDR3 is TGTGCCAGCAGTTTATCAGGGGTGAGCTCCTACGAGCAGTACTTC.

The genes are TRBV6-5 and TRBJ2-1, with D possibly being TRBD2 (6 bases). CDR1 MNHEY and CDR2 SVGAGI come from the germline V gene. The CDR3 runs to 15 residues. V lost 0 bases, J lost 0 bases, and 6 bases lay in between. The CDR3 sequence is CASSYSAGSYNEQFF. DNA for the CDR3: TGTGCCAGCAGTTACTCAGCGGGCTCCTACAATGAGCAGTTCTTC.

The CDR3 DNA reads as TGTGCCAGCAGTTACAGGTCTGGAAACACCATATATTTT. It is translated as CASSYRSGNTIYF. The rearrangement links TRBV27 to TRBJ1-3; maybe TRBD1 (5 bases). The length of the CDR3 is 13 residues. The V gene's germline CDR1 is MNHEY and CDR2 SMNVEV (reference sequence). V lost 4 bases and J 1 base, leaving 5 bases between the germline ends.